This T cell receptor beta chain came from a study of T cells after yellow fever vaccination (dated by TCRdb to about 2019). The study in broad terms: The SMART-Seq v4 Ultra Low Input RNA kit was used to prepare libraries from fractions with low cell numbers. Bulk TCR alpha and beta repertoires were sequenced longitudinally to track T-cell clones before and after primary and booster YFV17D yellow fever vaccination. The cohort comprised two healthy male donors, one aged 18 to 30 and one aged 30 to 40 years. Blood was collected at multiple timepoints before and after primary and secondary immunization, and bulk PBMC replicates and cell subsets were isolated. Paper-wide results and their limitations: Computational filtering was needed because FACS-sorted repertoires could contain abundant contaminating clonotypes from the bulk population. Most clones expanded after primary vaccination were re-detected after the booster (96% of CD4 and approximately 88% of CD8), suggesting broad memory maintenance. A small share of clonotypes occurred in both CD4 and CD8 compartments, likely arising from convergent recombination. The study included only two donors, which limits how far the findings can be generalized. The secondary T-cell response was found to be weaker but faster than the primary response, with a peak reached on day 5 rather than on day 15.

Concerning this clonotype itself: What antigen it recognizes has not been identified. Base quality data are lacking; no much larger clone is found one base away.

Trimmed from V: 4 bases; trimmed from J: 5 bases; junction bases lacking a gene match: 8. The CDR3, cysteine through phenylalanine, is 14 amino acids long. Just the 42-base CDR3 DNA is kept, in frame starting at base 1. Taken from the germline V gene, the CDR1 and CDR2 loops are KGHSH and LQKENI. The sample was run on an Illumina NovaSeq 6000. TCR cDNA was made using 5'RACE template switching, a step that added a universal primer site and unique molecular identifiers. Priming for cDNA synthesis came from both the TCR alpha and TCR beta constant segments. Two PCR steps were used to amplify libraries, with sample barcodes and sequencing adapters being added in the second step. Sequencing of the libraries was done on either Illumina HiSeq 2500 (2x100 bp) or NovaSeq (2x150 bp). For the original study's pipeline: Reads were demultiplexed and collapsed into UMI consensus sequences with MIGEC, and V(D)J alignment was performed with MiXCR. Vaccine-responding clonotypes were identified with edgeR using replicate PBMC samples, with FDR below 0.01 and a log2 fold change above 5 up to day 15 being required. Each bulk clonotype received a CD4 or CD8 identity based on whether the sequenced CD4 or CD8 repertoire contained that clonotype at higher abundance. TCRdb handled the public reads itself, with Q25 trimming in fastp and clone calling in MiXCR, and kept productive beta chains. Entries are consolidated by CDR3 protein sequence, retaining the most common genes and DNA. The V and J calls were not made by the authors but by TCRdb's processing. The sample has around 260,000 distinct CDR3 sequences on record, over 4.5% of them singletons. The leading ten clones occupy 2.5% to 4% of the sample.

This specimen's treatment or condition label, interpreted: live attenuated yellow fever vaccine strain. A standard Ficoll-Paque protocol was used to isolate PBMCs from peripheral blood. Dynabeads CD4 and CD8 positive selection kits were used to isolate the CD4 and CD8 T-cell fractions. TriZol was used to extract RNA from bulk PBMCs, from CD4 and CD8 fractions, and from dextramer-positive and dextramer-negative fractions. The sequenced sample was CD4+ T cells sorted from PBMCs, obtained on the day of the yellow fever booster vaccination. This chain is built from TRBV18 and TRBJ2-7, with TRBD1 matching 7 junction bases. The clonotype comes from a man aged 18 to 30 who received the YFV17D yellow fever vaccine. In nucleotides, the sequence is TGTGCCAGCTCACAGGGGGCTTTTGAAAACGAGCAGTACTTC. Its translation is CASSQGAFENEQYF.